This passage covers 16 T cell receptor beta chains from one sample sequenced in a study of cytomegalovirus exposure and HLA in healthy donors. The PCR made use of 60 Vbeta and 13 Jbeta primers. Libraries were prepared by immunoSEQ multiplex PCR; TCRdb keeps only in-frame clonotypes and omits some of them. The top ten hold about 1.6% of the sample, which has 150,000 to 200,000 clones, around three quarters seen once. Source material: PBMCs. The receptors stem from a man in his forties or fifties in good health and CMV-seronegative.

V usage is TRBV21-1 and J usage is TRBJ2-1; the table gives TRBD2 as D, unverified against the DNA. TRBV21-1 is an annotated pseudogene. This CDR3 is 16 amino acids long. CDR3 residues: CASSKHGSMGKNEQFF. In nucleotides, the CDR3 is TGTGCCAGCAGCAAGCACGGGAGTATGGGTAAAAATGAGCAGTTCTTC.

This clone was detected only once. V is TRBV11-2 and J is TRBJ1-2; 9 bases agree with TRBD1. Germline CDR1 reads SGHAT; CDR2 reads FQNNGV. This CDR3 comprises 17 residues. The V gene end was trimmed by 6 bases and the J gene end by 4 bases; junction bases not matched to a gene: 15. The CDR3 DNA reads as TGTGCCAGCAGATCGCCCGGGACAGGGATCGTTCGCTATGGCTACACCTTC. Its protein is CASRSPGTGIVRYGYTF.

The CDR3, as DNA: TGCGCCAGCAGCTTCGCGGGGGGCCCGCTCTACAATGAGCAGTTCTTC. Translating it yields CASSFAGGPLYNEQFF. The chain has TRBV5-1 and TRBJ2-1, with 8 bases lining up with TRBD2. CDR1 and CDR2 from the germline V gene are SGHRS and YFSETQ. V was pared by 2 bases and J by 3 bases, with 7 bases of the junction left unmatched. The CDR3 has 16 residues.

The genes are TRBV10-3 and TRBJ2-2; TRBD1 is a possible D gene (6 bases). The CDR3 runs to 15 residues. Trimming pared 2 bases from V and 1 base from J, leaving 8 bases between. CDR1 and CDR2 (germline): ENHRY, SYGVKD. CDR3 region: CAISEPTGNTGELFF. DNA of the CDR3: TGTGCCATCAGTGAGCCGACAGGGAACACCGGGGAGCTGTTTTTT.

This chain joins TRBV5-6 and TRBJ2-7; possibly TRBD2 for D (7 bases). CDR1 is SGHDT and CDR2 is YYEEEE in the germline V gene. The V end was cut by 6 bases, the J end by 6 bases, with 22 bases between. The CDR3 contains 15 residues. The CDR3 sequence is CASKVMGGHSSEQYF. CDR3 DNA sequence: TGTGCCAGCAAGGTTATGGGGGGGCACTCGTCCGAGCAGTACTTC.

Written as DNA, the CDR3 is TGTGCCAGCAGTTTAGGGGACAGGGACCAAGAGACCCAGTACTTC. Protein sequence: CASSLGDRDQETQYF. The chain carries TRBV7-3 and TRBJ2-5; 9 bases align to TRBD1. The length of the CDR3 is 15 residues. Germline CDR1 reads SGHTA; CDR2 reads FQGTGA. Trimming at V came to 6 bases and at J to 0 bases, leaving 5 bases not matched to a gene.

This clone was detected once. V is TRBV11-1 and J is TRBJ1-1; unclear D gene. CDR1 is SGHAT, CDR2 FQDESV, per germline (reference sequence). The CDR3 is made up of 13 amino acids. The ends were cut back, 4 bases at V and 3 bases at J, with 9 bases in the middle. CDR3 DNA sequence: TGTGCCAGCAGCTCGGGTTTGGACACTGAAGCTTTCTTT. Protein sequence: CASSSGLDTEAFF.

The chain joins TRBV5-4 to TRBJ1-2, with 8 bases aligning to TRBD1. The V gene end was trimmed by 4 bases and the J gene end by 8 bases; junction bases not matched to a gene: 7. The CDR3 length is 13 residues. CDR1 is SGHNT and CDR2 is YYREEE in the germline V gene (reference sequence). CDR3 sequence: CASSEDRVRGYTF. Here the CDR3 DNA reads TGTGCCAGCAGCGAGGACAGGGTAAGAGGCTACACCTTC.

A few counts support this clone. The J gene is TRBJ2-3, the V gene TRBV28, with TRBD2 matching over 10 bases. This CDR3 has 15 amino acids. Trimming cost V 8 bases and J 1 base; bases outside gene matches: 6. Germline values: CDR1 MDHEN, CDR2 SYDVKM. In nucleotides, the CDR3 is TGTGCCAGCGGAAGTCTAGCGGGAGGCACAGATACGCAGTATTTT. Encoded protein: CASGSLAGGTDTQYF.

The rearrangement uses TRBV15 and TRBJ2-5; D not resolved. CDR1 and CDR2 (germline): LNHNV, YYDKDF (reference sequence). V lost 0 bases to trimming and J lost 13 bases, with 15 bases between them. The CDR3 runs to 13 residues. The CDR3 bases are TGTGCCACCAGCAGAGATCTTCCGACCCGCGGGTACTTC. It is translated as CATSRDLPTRGYF.

V gene TRBV19 combines with J gene TRBJ1-5; 9 bases fit TRBD1. The CDR3 is 15 residues long. V lost 6 bases and J lost 2; bases outside the gene matches: 5. Germline V gene lookup returns CDR1 LNHDA and CDR2 SQIVND (reference sequence). CDR3 nucleotide sequence: TGTGCCAGTAGGGACAGGGGAGGCGGCAATCAGCCCCAGCATTTT. Amino acid sequence: CASRDRGGGNQPQHF.

Worth noting for this clone: An end of the junction differs from the germline gene, which may be a read error. This sequence joins TRBV7-9 and TRBJ2-5; 8 bases are a match to TRBD2. Per germline, CDR1 SEHNR and CDR2 FQNEAQ (reference sequence). The CDR3 loop spans 13 amino acids. In nucleotides, the CDR3 is TGTTCCAGCAGCTCTAGCGGGTTTTTGTCCCAGTACTTC. It yields the protein CSSSSSGFLSQYF.

The chain has TRBV27 and TRBJ2-7, with TRBD2 matching 7 bases. There are 16 residues in the CDR3. V shed 4 bases, J shed 7 bases, and the junction held 16 bases outside the gene matches. Germline V gene sequence: CDR1 MNHEY, CDR2 SMNVEV (reference sequence). The CDR3 loop is CASSSLFGGGMGEQYF. The CDR3 nucleotides read TGTGCCAGCAGTTCACTGTTCGGGGGAGGGATGGGGGAGCAGTACTTC.

The V gene is TRBV25-1, the J gene TRBJ2-1; a weak D match, TRBD2 (6 bases). V lost 2 bases, J lost 1 base, and 6 bases lay in between. The germline V gene has CDR1 MGHDK and CDR2 SYGVNS. The CDR3 runs 14 residues. Here the CDR3 reads CASSESGSYNEQFF. The CDR3 DNA is TGTGCCAGCAGTGAAAGCGGGTCCTACAATGAGCAGTTCTTC.

The J gene is TRBJ2-3, the V gene TRBV5-4, with 7 bases lining up with TRBD2. CDR3 length: 15 amino acids. V shed 2 bases and J 6 bases; nucleotides not matched to a gene: 9. The germline gives CDR1 SGHNT, CDR2 YYREEE (reference sequence). This CDR3 is CASSFRGGSGDTQYF. The CDR3 nucleotides read TGTGCCAGCAGCTTTAGGGGCGGGAGCGGGGATACGCAGTATTTT.

The table lists this clone with a count of one. An end of the junction does not agree with germline; a read error may underlie this. V and J are TRBV7-7 and TRBJ2-5; 7 positions agree with TRBD2. CDR1 and CDR2 from the germline V gene are SSHAT and FNYEAQ (reference sequence). This CDR3 has 15 amino acids. The CDR3 sequence is CASSLVGDYGETQYF. The CDR3 region has the DNA TGTGCTAGCAGCTTAGTTGGGGACTACGGAGAGACCCAGTACTTC.